A selection of T cell receptor beta chains follows, all from one sample in a study of blood T cell repertoires in COVID-19. This table comes from immunoSEQ multiplex PCR, and its TCRdb copy is limited to in-frame clones, with some not included. The sample holds about 260,000 clones, approximately 89% seen once. Source material: peripheral blood. The receptors shown here come from a man aged 40-50 years with active or convalescent COVID-19. The CDR3 runs from the conserved cysteine through the conserved F or W. D genes are given only for firm matches. Some rows mark clone size as missing; the rest say once, few, many or name a class of expanded clone.

V gene,D gene,J gene,CDR3 length,clone size,CDR3 protein,CDR3 DNA
TRBV2,TRBD1,TRBJ1-2,16,NA,CASRGTGTGGAGGYTF,TGTGCCAGCAGGGGTACCGGGACAGGGGGCGCGGGTGGCTACACCTTC
TRBV24-1,NA,TRBJ1-5,14,once,CATSDFYSNQPQHF,TGTGCCACCAGTGATTTTTACAGTAATCAGCCCCAGCATTTT
TRBV10-3,NA,TRBJ2-7,13,NA,CATAPESQGRQYF,TGTGCCACCGCACCAGAAAGCCAGGGTCGGCAGTACTTC
TRBV18,NA,TRBJ1-4,15,few,CASSRSLGGAEKLFF,TGTGCCAGCTCCCGCTCCTTGGGGGGGGCTGAAAAACTGTTTTTT
TRBV7-8,NA,TRBJ2-6,15,NA,CASSQRSSGANVLTF,TGTGCCAGCAGCCAGAGGAGCTCTGGGGCCAACGTCCTGACTTTC
TRBV5-4,NA,TRBJ1-5,13,NA,CASSLGAAGPQHF,TGTGCCAGCAGCTTGGGGGCCGCAGGGCCCCAGCATTTT
TRBV9,TRBD2,TRBJ2-5,15,NA,CASSASSGRAETQYF,TGTGCCAGCAGCGCCTCTAGCGGGAGGGCTGAGACCCAGTACTTC
TRBV7-8,TRBD1,TRBJ1-2,14,once,CASSRVQGLGGYTF,TGTGCCAGCAGCCGCGTACAGGGGCTCGGCGGCTACACCTTC
TRBV2,NA,TRBJ1-4,13,NA,CASMEQGFEKLFF,TGTGCCAGCATGGAACAGGGTTTTGAAAAACTGTTTTTT
TRBV5-1,NA,TRBJ1-1,13,NA,CASSQGRNTEAFF,TGCGCCAGCAGTCAGGGGCGGAACACTGAAGCTTTCTTT
TRBV7-3,NA,TRBJ2-7,14,NA,CASSLEGTQYEQYF,TGTGCCAGCAGCTTAGAAGGGACTCAGTACGAGCAGTACTTC
TRBV13,NA,TRBJ1-3,11,NA,CASSFGDTIYF,TGTGCCAGCAGCTTTGGAGACACCATATATTTT
TRBV10-3,NA,TRBJ1-3,15,NA,CAISESVTTGNTIYF,TGTGCCATCAGTGAGTCGGTGACAACTGGAAACACCATATATTTT
TRBV24-1,NA,TRBJ2-1,12,once,CATSGTYNEQFF,TGTGCCACCAGTGGGACATACAATGAGCAGTTCTTC
TRBV9,NA,TRBJ2-1,11,few,CASSAGSEQFF,TGTGCCAGCAGCGCCGGGAGTGAGCAGTTCTTC
TRBV7-2,NA,TRBJ1-2,14,NA,CASSFGQKGYGYTF,TGTGCCAGCAGTTTTGGACAGAAAGGATATGGCTACACCTTC
TRBV1,NA,TRBJ2-2,15,NA,CTSSHSDRDTGELFF,TGCACCAGCAGCCATTCGGACAGAGACACCGGGGAGCTGTTTTTT
TRBV3-1/TRBV3-2,NA,TRBJ1-6,16,NA,CASSLDRTGYNSPLHF,TGTGCCAGCAGCCTCGATAGGACTGGCTACAATTCACCCCTCCACTTT
TRBV3-1/TRBV3-2,TRBD1,TRBJ1-4,18,NA,CASSQVGTVSATNEKLFF,TGTGCCAGCAGCCAAGTAGGGACAGTGTCGGCAACTAATGAAAAACTGTTTTTT
TRBV6-5,NA,TRBJ1-3,14,NA,CASSYDSSGNTIYF,TGTGCCAGCAGTTACGACAGCTCTGGAAACACCATATATTTT
TRBV7-9,TRBD1,TRBJ1-5,15,NA,CASSPQGDLNQPQHF,TGTGCCAGCAGTCCTCAGGGGGACCTCAATCAGCCCCAGCATTTT
TRBV30,TRBD1,TRBJ1-2,14,NA,CAWSVGRGRYGYTF,TGTGCCTGGAGTGTAGGCAGGGGGCGTTATGGCTACACCTTC
TRBV27,TRBD2,TRBJ2-4,12,NA,CASGTSGNIQYF,TGTGCCAGCGGGACTAGCGGAAACATTCAGTACTTC
TRBV27,NA,TRBJ1-1,11,NA,CASSFRGRAFF,TGTGCCAGCAGTTTCCGGGGGAGGGCTTTCTTT
TRBV25-1,TRBD1,TRBJ1-1,16,NA,CASRDIGQGGYTEAFF,TGTGCCAGCAGGGACATCGGACAGGGTGGTTACACTGAAGCTTTCTTT
TRBV19,TRBD1,TRBJ1-1,14,NA,CASSNEQGSTEAFF,TGTGCCAGTAGTAACGAACAGGGGAGCACTGAAGCTTTCTTT
TRBV9,TRBD1,TRBJ2-7,14,NA,CASSSRTGTYEQYF,TGTGCCAGCAGCTCTCGGACAGGGACCTACGAGCAGTACTTC
TRBV3-1/TRBV3-2,NA,TRBJ1-3,14,NA,CASSLDSAGNTIYF,TGTGCCAGCAGCCTGGACAGTGCTGGAAACACCATATATTTT
TRBV10-3,TRBD1,TRBJ1-2,16,NA,CAISEAGTGGLFGYTF,TGTGCCATCAGTGAGGCCGGGACAGGGGGGTTATTTGGCTACACCTTC
TRBV29-1,NA,TRBJ1-5,13,NA,CSARGDGNQPQHF,TGCAGCGCCCGAGGCGATGGGAATCAGCCCCAGCATTTT
TRBV20-1,NA,TRBJ1-1,14,NA,CSASRGQLNTEAFF,TGCAGTGCCAGTAGAGGGCAGCTGAACACTGAAGCTTTCTTT
TRBV5-1,TRBD2,TRBJ2-3,15,NA,CASSLGASGRDTQYF,TGCGCCAGCAGCTTGGGGGCTAGCGGGAGGGATACGCAGTATTTT
TRBV14,NA,TRBJ1-2,14,NA,CASSQGGENYGYTF,TGTGCCAGCAGCCAAGGGGGCGAGAACTATGGCTACACCTTC
TRBV28,NA,TRBJ2-1,15,few,CASSMGDTTRPKQFF,TGTGCCAGCAGCATGGGGGACACGACCCGTCCCAAGCAGTTCTTC
TRBV29-1,NA,TRBJ2-1,14,NA,CSVKMGQGVGEQFF,TGCAGCGTTAAGATGGGACAAGGGGTCGGGGAGCAGTTCTTC
TRBV5-1,TRBD1,TRBJ2-7,15,NA,CASSWGDRVAVEQYF,TGCGCCAGCAGCTGGGGGGACAGGGTGGCGGTCGAGCAGTACTTC
TRBV19,NA,TRBJ1-6,15,NA,CASSIVGGDNSPLHF,TGTGCCAGTAGTATAGTAGGGGGAGATAATTCACCCCTCCACTTT
TRBV27,NA,TRBJ1-1,15,once,CASSLSWLGDTEAFF,TGTGCCAGCAGTTTATCGTGGTTAGGGGACACTGAAGCTTTCTTT
TRBV7-9,NA,TRBJ2-1,16,NA,CASSSLGGSSYNEQFF,TGTGCCAGCAGCTCTCTCGGGGGTAGCTCCTACAATGAGCAGTTCTTC
TRBV5-1,TRBD1,TRBJ1-2,17,NA,CASSPDGQGGSFHGYTF,TGCGCCAGCAGCCCGGACGGACAGGGGGGATCGTTCCATGGCTACACCTTC
TRBV11-2,NA,TRBJ2-7,13,NA,CASSIRDPYEQYF,TGTGCCAGCAGCATCCGGGATCCCTACGAGCAGTACTTC
TRBV7-3,TRBD2,TRBJ2-2,15,NA,CASSLGLAGSGELFF,TGTGCCAGCAGCCTTGGACTAGCGGGGAGCGGGGAGCTGTTTTTT
TRBV12-3/TRBV12-4,NA,TRBJ1-4,11,NA,CASSGNEKLFF,TGTGCCAGCAGCGGTAATGAAAAACTGTTTTTT
TRBV19,TRBD1,TRBJ1-2,14,NA,CATTLGTAPYGYTF,TGTGCCACCACCTTAGGGACAGCCCCTTATGGCTACACCTTC
TRBV27,TRBD1,TRBJ2-7,14,NA,CASSLRDRMYEQYF,TGTGCCAGCAGTTTACGGGACAGGATGTACGAGCAGTACTTC
TRBV14,TRBD1,TRBJ1-6,17,few,CASSQPGQSSYNSPLHF,TGTGCCAGCAGCCAACCGGGACAGAGCTCCTATAATTCACCCCTCCACTTT
TRBV28,TRBD1,TRBJ1-4,15,NA,CASRGQGNTNEKLFF,TGTGCCAGCAGGGGACAGGGGAATACTAATGAAAAACTGTTTTTT
TRBV6-6,TRBD1,TRBJ2-7,14,many,CASSRDRVFYEQYF,TGTGCCAGCAGCCGGGACAGAGTTTTCTACGAGCAGTACTTC